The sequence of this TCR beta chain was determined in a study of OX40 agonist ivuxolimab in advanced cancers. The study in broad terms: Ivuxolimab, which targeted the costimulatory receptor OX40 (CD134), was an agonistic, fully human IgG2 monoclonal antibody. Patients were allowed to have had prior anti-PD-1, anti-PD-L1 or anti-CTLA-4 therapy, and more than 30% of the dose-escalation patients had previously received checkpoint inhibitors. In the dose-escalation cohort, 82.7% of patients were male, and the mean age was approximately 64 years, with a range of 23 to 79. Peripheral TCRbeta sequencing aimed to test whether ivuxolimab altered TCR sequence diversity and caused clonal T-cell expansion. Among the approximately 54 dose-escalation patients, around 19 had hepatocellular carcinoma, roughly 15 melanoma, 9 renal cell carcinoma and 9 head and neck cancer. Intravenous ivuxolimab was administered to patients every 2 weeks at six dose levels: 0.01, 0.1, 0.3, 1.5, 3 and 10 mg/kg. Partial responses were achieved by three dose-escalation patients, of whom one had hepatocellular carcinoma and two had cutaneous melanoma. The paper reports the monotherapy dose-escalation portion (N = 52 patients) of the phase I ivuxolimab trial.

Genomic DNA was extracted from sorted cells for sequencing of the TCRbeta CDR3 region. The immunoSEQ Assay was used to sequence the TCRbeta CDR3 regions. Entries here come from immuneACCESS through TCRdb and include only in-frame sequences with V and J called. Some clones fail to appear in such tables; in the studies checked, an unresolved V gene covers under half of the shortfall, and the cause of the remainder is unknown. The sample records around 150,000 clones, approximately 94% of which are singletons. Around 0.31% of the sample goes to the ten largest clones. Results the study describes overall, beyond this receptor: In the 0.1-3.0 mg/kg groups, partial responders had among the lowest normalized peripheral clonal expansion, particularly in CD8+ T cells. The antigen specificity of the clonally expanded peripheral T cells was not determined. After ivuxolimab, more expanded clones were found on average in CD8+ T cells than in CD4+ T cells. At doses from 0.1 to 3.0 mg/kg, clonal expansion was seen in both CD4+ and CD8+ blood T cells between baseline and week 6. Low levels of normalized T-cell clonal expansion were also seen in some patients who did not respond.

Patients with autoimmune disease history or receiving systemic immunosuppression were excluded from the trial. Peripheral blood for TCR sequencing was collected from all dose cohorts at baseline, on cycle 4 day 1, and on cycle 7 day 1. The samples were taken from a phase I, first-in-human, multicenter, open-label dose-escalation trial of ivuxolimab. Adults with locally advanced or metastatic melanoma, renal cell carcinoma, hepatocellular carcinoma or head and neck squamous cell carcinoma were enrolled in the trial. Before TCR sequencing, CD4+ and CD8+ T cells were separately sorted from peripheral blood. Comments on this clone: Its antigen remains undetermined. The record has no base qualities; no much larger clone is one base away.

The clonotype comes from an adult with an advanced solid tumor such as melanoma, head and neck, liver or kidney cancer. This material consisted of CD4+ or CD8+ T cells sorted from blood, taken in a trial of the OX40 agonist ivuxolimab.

CDR3 loop: CASSEGPGLVSIQYF. The sequenced DNA is TGTGCCAGCAGTGAAGGTCCGGGACTAGTTAGCATTCAGTACTTC. The rearranged chain carries TRBV6-1 and TRBJ2-4, with 8 bases aligning to TRBD2. The CDR3 holds 15 amino acids from the cysteine to the phenylalanine. The kept DNA is CDR3 alone, 45 bases in frame from the first base. According to the germline V gene, CDR1 reads MNHNS and CDR2 reads SASEGT. V is cut back by 1 base and J by 9 bases, with 8 bases in the junction unmatched.